The 2 T cell receptor beta chains given below trace back to one sample, sequenced in a study of shared clonotypes between healthy human individuals. Here immunoSEQ multiplex PCR was the method, and the copy in TCRdb shows in-frame clones only, minus some. The sample yields about 1.5 million clones, around 97% seen once. Material for sequencing was naive CD4+ T cells sorted from blood. The subset denotes: CD45RA+ positively selected. The receptors were sampled from a man under 40 in good health.

The chain couples TRBV5-6 to TRBJ1-1, with D perhaps matching TRBD1 (5 bases). Between the trimmed V and J ends, which lost 4 bases and 0 bases, there was a span of 10 bases. The germline V gene encodes CDR1 SGHDT and CDR2 YYEEEE. The CDR3 has 14 amino acids. The CDR3 nucleotides read TGTGCCAGCAGCCGGGGGGTCATGAACACTGAAGCTTTCTTT. Amino acids: CASSRGVMNTEAFF.

This sequence joins TRBV6-4 and TRBJ2-1, with TRBD1 matching over 7 bases. Germline-derived CDR1 and CDR2 are MRHNA and SNTAGT. The CDR3 sequence is 16 residues long. V shed 4 bases, J shed 8 bases, and the junction held 14 bases outside the gene matches. In nucleotides, the CDR3 is TGTGCCAGCAGTGTGTCAGGGGGAACCTTCTCGGATGAGCAGTTCTTC. This encodes CASSVSGGTFSDEQFF.